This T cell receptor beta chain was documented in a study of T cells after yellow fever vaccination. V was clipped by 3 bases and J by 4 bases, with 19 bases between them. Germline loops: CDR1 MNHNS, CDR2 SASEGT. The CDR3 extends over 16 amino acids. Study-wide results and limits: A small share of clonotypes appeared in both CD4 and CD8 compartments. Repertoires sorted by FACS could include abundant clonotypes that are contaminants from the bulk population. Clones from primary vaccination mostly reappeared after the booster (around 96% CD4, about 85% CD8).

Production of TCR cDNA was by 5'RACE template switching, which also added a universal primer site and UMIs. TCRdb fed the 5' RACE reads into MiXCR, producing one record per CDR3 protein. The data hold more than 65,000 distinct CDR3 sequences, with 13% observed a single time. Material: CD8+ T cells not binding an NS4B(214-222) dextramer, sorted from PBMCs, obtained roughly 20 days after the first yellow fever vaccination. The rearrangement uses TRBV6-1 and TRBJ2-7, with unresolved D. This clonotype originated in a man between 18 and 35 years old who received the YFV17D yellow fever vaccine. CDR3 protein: CASSEAYFPGLYEQYF. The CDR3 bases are TGTGCCAGCAGTGAGGCGTATTTCCCCGGGCTATACGAGCAGTACTTC.